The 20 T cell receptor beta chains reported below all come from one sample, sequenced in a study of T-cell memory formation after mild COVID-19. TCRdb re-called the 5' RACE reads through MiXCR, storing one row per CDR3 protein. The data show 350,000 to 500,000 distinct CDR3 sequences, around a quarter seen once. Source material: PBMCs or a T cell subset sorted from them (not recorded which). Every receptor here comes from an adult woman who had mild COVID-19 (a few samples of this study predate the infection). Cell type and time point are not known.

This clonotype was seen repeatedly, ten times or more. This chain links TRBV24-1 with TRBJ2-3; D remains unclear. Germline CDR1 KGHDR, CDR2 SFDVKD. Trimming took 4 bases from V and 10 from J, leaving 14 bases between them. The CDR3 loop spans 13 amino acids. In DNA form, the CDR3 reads TGTGCCACCAGTGACGTCGCCCTTGCTGCGCAGTATTTT. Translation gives CATSDVALAAQYF.

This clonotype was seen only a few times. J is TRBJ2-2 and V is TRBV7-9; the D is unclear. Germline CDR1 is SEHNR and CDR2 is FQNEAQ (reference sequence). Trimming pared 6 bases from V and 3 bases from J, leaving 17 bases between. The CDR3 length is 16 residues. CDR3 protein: CASRLNRLKYTGELFF. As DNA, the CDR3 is TGTGCCAGCAGGTTAAACAGATTGAAGTACACCGGGGAGCTGTTTTTT.

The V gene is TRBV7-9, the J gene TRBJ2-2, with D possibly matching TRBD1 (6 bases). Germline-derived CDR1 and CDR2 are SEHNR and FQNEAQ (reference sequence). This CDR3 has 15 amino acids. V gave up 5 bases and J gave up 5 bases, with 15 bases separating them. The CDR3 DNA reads TGTGCCAGCAGCCCGCCGGACACAGGGACCGGGGAGCTGTTTTTT. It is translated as CASSPPDTGTGELFF.

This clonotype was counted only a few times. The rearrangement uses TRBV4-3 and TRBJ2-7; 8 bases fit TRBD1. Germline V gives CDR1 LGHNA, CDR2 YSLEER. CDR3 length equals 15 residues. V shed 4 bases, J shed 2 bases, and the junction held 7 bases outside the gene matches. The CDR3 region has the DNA TGCGCCAGCAGCCGTCAAGGGACAGGCGCCTACGAGCAGTACTTC. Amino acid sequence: CASSRQGTGAYEQYF.

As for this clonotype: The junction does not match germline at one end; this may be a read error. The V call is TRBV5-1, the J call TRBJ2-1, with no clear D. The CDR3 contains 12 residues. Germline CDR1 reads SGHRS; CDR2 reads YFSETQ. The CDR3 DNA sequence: TGCGCCAGCAGATTGGTTGCAAATGAGCAGTTCTTC. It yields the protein CASRLVANEQFF.

Here the CDR3 DNA reads TGTGCCAGCTCACCCGAGACACACCAGCCCCAGCATTTT. Translating it yields CASSPETHQPQHF. The rearrangement joins TRBV18 to TRBJ1-5; D gene uncertain. Per germline, CDR1 KGHSH and CDR2 LQKENI. V lost 3 bases and J 7 bases, leaving 10 bases between the germline ends. There are 13 residues in the CDR3.

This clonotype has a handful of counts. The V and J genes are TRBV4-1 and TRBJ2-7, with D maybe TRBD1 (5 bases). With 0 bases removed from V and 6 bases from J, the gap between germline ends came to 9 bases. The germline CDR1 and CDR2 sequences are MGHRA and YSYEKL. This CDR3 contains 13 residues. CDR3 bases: TGCGCCAGCAGCCAAGATGGGGCCCTCGAGCAGTACTTC. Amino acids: CASSQDGALEQYF.

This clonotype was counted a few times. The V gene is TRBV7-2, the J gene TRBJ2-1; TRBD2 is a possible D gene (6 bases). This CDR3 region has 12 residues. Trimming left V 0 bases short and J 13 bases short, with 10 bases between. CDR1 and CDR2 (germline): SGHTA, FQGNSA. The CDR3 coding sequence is TGTGCCAGCAGCTTAGCGGGCGGGGTACAGTTCTTC. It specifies CASSLAGGVQFF.

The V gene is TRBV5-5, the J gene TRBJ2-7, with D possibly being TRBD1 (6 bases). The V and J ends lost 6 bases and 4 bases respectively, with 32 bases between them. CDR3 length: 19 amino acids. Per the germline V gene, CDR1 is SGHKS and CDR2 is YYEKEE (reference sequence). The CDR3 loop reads CASTEPRGPPLTMRYEQYF. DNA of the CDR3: TGTGCCAGCACCGAGCCCAGGGGCCCTCCCCTAACCATGCGTTACGAGCAGTACTTC.

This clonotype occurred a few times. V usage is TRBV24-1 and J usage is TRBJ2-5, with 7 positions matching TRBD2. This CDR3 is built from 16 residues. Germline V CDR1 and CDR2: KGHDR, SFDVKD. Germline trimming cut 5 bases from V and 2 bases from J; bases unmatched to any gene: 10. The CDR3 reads CATSVMAGRGQETQYF. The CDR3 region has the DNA TGTGCCACCAGTGTCATGGCGGGGAGGGGACAAGAGACCCAGTACTTC.

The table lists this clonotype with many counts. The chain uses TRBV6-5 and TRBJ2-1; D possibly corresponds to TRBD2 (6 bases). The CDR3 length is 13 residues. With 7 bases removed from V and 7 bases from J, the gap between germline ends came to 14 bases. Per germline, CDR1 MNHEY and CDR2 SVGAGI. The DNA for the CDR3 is TGTGCCAGCATCCGGACTGGGGGGAATGAGCAGTTCTTC. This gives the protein CASIRTGGNEQFF.

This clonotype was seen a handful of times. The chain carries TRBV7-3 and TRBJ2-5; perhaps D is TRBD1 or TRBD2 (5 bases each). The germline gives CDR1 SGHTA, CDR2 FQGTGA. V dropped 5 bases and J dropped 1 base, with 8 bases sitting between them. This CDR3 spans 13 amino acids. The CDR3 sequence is CASSTGPQETQYF. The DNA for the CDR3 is TGTGCCAGCAGCACGGGACCCCAAGAGACCCAGTACTTC.

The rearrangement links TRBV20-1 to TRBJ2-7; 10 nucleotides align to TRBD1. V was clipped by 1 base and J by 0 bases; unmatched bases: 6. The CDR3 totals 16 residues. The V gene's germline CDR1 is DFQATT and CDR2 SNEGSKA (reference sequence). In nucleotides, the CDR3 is TGCAGTGCTAGAGGACAGGGGGCTACGCTCTCCTACGAGCAGTACTTC. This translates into CSARGQGATLSYEQYF.

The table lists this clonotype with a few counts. The CDR3 DNA reads as TGTGCCAGCTCACCGGGGACAGGGCTTTTGAAAGATACGCAGTATTTT. As protein: CASSPGTGLLKDTQYF. V and J are TRBV18 and TRBJ2-3; 9 positions match TRBD1. After removal of 3 bases from V and 5 bases from J, the junction contained 9 bases not matched to a gene. Germline V gene data show CDR1 as KGHSH and CDR2 as LQKENI. The CDR3 loop spans 16 amino acids.

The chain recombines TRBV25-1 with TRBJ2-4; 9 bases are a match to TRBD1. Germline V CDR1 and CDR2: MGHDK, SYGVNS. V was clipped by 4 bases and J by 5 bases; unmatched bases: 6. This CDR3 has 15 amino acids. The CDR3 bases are TGTGCCAGCAGTGTCGGGACAGGGCGAGAAAACATTCAGTACTTC. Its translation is CASSVGTGRENIQYF.

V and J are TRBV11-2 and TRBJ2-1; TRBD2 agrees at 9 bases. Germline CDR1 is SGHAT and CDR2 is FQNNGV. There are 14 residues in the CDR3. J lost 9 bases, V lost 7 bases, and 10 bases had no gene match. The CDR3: CASILGGRAGEQFF. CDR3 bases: TGTGCCAGCATCCTTGGCGGGAGGGCCGGTGAGCAGTTCTTC.

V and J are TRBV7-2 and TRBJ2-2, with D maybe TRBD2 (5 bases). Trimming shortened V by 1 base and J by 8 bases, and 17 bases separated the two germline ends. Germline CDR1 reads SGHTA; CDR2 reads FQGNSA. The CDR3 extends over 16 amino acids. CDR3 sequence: CASSLDGSVRGGELFF. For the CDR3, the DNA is TGTGCCAGCAGCTTAGATGGCTCGGTACGGGGTGGGGAGCTGTTTTTT.

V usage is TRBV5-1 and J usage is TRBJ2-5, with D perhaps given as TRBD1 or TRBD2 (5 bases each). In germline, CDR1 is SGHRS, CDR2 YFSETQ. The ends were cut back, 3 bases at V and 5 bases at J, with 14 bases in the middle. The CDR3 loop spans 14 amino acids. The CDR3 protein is CASSSGTARETQYF. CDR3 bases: TGCGCCAGCAGCTCCGGGACGGCCAGGGAGACCCAGTACTTC.

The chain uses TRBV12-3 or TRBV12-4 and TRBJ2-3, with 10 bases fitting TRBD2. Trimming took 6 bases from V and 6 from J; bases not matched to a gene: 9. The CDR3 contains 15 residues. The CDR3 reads CASSPERGGPDTQYF. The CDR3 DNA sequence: TGTGCCAGCAGCCCGGAGCGGGGGGGCCCGGATACGCAGTATTTT.

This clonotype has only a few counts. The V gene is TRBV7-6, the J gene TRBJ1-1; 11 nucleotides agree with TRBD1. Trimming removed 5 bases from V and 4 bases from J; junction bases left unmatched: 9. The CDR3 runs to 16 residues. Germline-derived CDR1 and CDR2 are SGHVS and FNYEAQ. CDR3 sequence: CASSKRTGTGGTEAFF. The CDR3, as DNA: TGTGCCAGCAGCAAGCGTACCGGGACAGGGGGCACTGAAGCTTTCTTT.